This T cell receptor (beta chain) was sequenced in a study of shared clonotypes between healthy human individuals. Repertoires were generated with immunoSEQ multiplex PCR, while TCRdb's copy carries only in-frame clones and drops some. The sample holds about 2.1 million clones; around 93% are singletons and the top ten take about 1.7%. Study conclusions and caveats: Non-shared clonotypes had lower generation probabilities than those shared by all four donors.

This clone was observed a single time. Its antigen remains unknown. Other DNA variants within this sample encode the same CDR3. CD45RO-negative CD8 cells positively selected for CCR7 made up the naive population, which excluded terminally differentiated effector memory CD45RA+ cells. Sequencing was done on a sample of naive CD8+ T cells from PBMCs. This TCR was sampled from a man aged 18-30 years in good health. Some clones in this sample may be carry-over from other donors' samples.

The CDR3 region is CASSLGLTGELFF. As DNA, the CDR3 is TGTGCCAGCAGTTTAGGTCTCACCGGGGAGCTGTTTTTT. This sequence joins TRBV27 and TRBJ2-2; D call uncertain. Germline loops: CDR1 MNHEY, CDR2 SMNVEV (reference sequence). The CDR3 runs to 13 residues. V lost 2 bases and J lost 4, with 5 bases in between.